Listed below are T cell receptor beta chains from one sample, sequenced in a study of immune evolution from preneoplasia to lung adenocarcinoma. The table came from immunoSEQ multiplex PCR; TCRdb's copy has only in-frame clones and leaves some out. This sample has several thousand clones, with roughly 76% found just once. The specimen sequenced was FFPE minimally invasive lung adenocarcinoma tissue. These receptors were taken from a donor older than 65 with lung adenocarcinoma. The CDR3 runs from the conserved cysteine through the conserved F or W. The order of the fields is J gene, clone size, D gene, V gene, CDR3 DNA, CDR3 protein. The D gene is left open where the match is weak. Clone size is shown for a subset of rows, as once, few, many or a class of expanded clone.

j_call: TRBJ1-2
clone_size: few
d_call: NA
v_call: TRBV28
cdr3_nt: TGTGCCAGCACCCAACCTCAGGAGAGATATGGCTACACCTTC
cdr3_aa: CASTQPQERYGYTF

j_call: TRBJ2-5
clone_size: NA
d_call: NA
v_call: TRBV27
cdr3_nt: TGTGCCAGCAGTTTAGGAGGGGCGGTCCAAGAGACCCAGTACTTC
cdr3_aa: CASSLGGAVQETQYF

j_call: TRBJ2-2
clone_size: NA
d_call: NA
v_call: TRBV5-1
cdr3_nt: TGCGCCAGCAGCTTGGAGTCAGGCAACACCGGGGAGCTGTTTTTT
cdr3_aa: CASSLESGNTGELFF

j_call: TRBJ1-5
clone_size: few
d_call: TRBD1
v_call: TRBV18
cdr3_nt: TGTGCCAGCTCAGGAGGGACAGGGGGGAATCAGCCCCAGCATTTT
cdr3_aa: CASSGGTGGNQPQHF

j_call: TRBJ2-3
clone_size: NA
d_call: NA
v_call: TRBV20-1
cdr3_nt: TGCAGTGCTAGAAGTTCAGATACGCAGTATTTT
cdr3_aa: CSARSSDTQYF

j_call: TRBJ1-2
clone_size: NA
d_call: NA
v_call: TRBV6-5
cdr3_nt: TGTGCCAGCCTGAGGGCCGGCCATAACTATGGCTACACCTTC
cdr3_aa: CASLRAGHNYGYTF

j_call: TRBJ2-5
clone_size: medium-sized
d_call: NA
v_call: TRBV9
cdr3_nt: TGTGCCAGCAGCGGGGAGTCTTCCCAAGAGACCCAGTACTTC
cdr3_aa: CASSGESSQETQYF

j_call: TRBJ1-1
clone_size: few
d_call: NA
v_call: TRBV28
cdr3_nt: TGTGCCAGCAGTTTTGTTGAGGGGATAGAAGGGACTGAAGCTTTCTTT
cdr3_aa: CASSFVEGIEGTEAFF

j_call: TRBJ1-2
clone_size: NA
d_call: NA
v_call: TRBV30
cdr3_nt: TGTGCCTGGAGTCCCCCAGGCGGGAGGGGCTACACCTTC
cdr3_aa: CAWSPPGGRGYTF

j_call: TRBJ1-6
clone_size: NA
d_call: NA
v_call: TRBV6-1
cdr3_nt: TGTGCCAGCAGTGTCAGGGGATCGAGCTCCTATAATTCACCCCTCCACTTT
cdr3_aa: CASSVRGSSSYNSPLHF

j_call: TRBJ2-1
clone_size: once
d_call: TRBD2
v_call: TRBV19
cdr3_nt: TGTGCCAGTAGAAGTTATGGTAGCGGGATGGGGTCCTACAATGAGCAGTTCTTC
cdr3_aa: CASRSYGSGMGSYNEQFF

j_call: TRBJ2-7
clone_size: NA
d_call: TRBD1
v_call: TRBV28
cdr3_nt: TGTGCCAGCAGCTCCACAGGACAGGGGAGGGCCTACGAGCAGTACTTC
cdr3_aa: CASSSTGQGRAYEQYF

j_call: TRBJ1-2
clone_size: NA
d_call: NA
v_call: TRBV2
cdr3_nt: TGTGCCAGCAGTCAGGGACGAAGAATAGGCTATGGCTACACCTTC
cdr3_aa: CASSQGRRIGYGYTF

j_call: TRBJ1-5
clone_size: NA
d_call: TRBD1
v_call: TRBV27
cdr3_nt: TGTGCCAGCAGTTTTACAGGGGTGGGTCAGCCCCAGCATTTT
cdr3_aa: CASSFTGVGQPQHF

j_call: TRBJ2-2
clone_size: NA
d_call: TRBD1
v_call: TRBV13
cdr3_nt: TGTGCCAGCAGACAGGGGCCCGGGGAGCTGTTTTTT
cdr3_aa: CASRQGPGELFF

j_call: TRBJ2-7
clone_size: NA
d_call: TRBD2
v_call: TRBV2
cdr3_nt: TGTGCCAGCAGGAGGGAGGCGGGAGGGGTCTACGAGCAGTACTTC
cdr3_aa: CASRREAGGVYEQYF

j_call: TRBJ2-3
clone_size: NA
d_call: TRBD2
v_call: TRBV7-2
cdr3_nt: TGTGCCAGCGCACGAGGGCTAGCGGTGGGAGGCACAGATACGCAGTATTTT
cdr3_aa: CASARGLAVGGTDTQYF

j_call: TRBJ1-6
clone_size: NA
d_call: NA
v_call: TRBV19
cdr3_nt: TGCACCGGAACCGGCTCCTCAAACTCACCCCTCCACTTT
cdr3_aa: CTGTGSSNSPLHF

j_call: TRBJ1-4
clone_size: NA
d_call: TRBD1
v_call: TRBV4-1
cdr3_nt: TGCGCCAGCACCGGGACAGTCGGGGGGCTAGGTGGGGAAAAACTGTTTTTT
cdr3_aa: CASTGTVGGLGGEKLFF

j_call: TRBJ2-5
clone_size: few
d_call: NA
v_call: TRBV19
cdr3_nt: TGTGCCAGTAGTATGGTGGGGGCTGGTGAGACCCAGTACTTC
cdr3_aa: CASSMVGAGETQYF

j_call: TRBJ2-1
clone_size: NA
d_call: TRBD2
v_call: TRBV2
cdr3_nt: TGTGCCAGCAGAGGGGGACTAGCTATAGGGCAGTTCTTC
cdr3_aa: CASRGGLAIGQFF

j_call: TRBJ1-1
clone_size: few
d_call: TRBD1
v_call: TRBV18
cdr3_nt: TGTGCCAGCTCACCCAGGGGGCTGAACACTGAAGCTTTCTTT
cdr3_aa: CASSPRGLNTEAFF

j_call: TRBJ1-1
clone_size: NA
d_call: NA
v_call: TRBV10-2
cdr3_nt: TGCGCCAGCCGCTACTCTTCCGGGACAGAAGCTTTCTTT
cdr3_aa: CASRYSSGTEAFF

j_call: TRBJ2-1
clone_size: NA
d_call: NA
v_call: TRBV2
cdr3_nt: TGTGCCAGCAGTGATCCACAGTTCAATGAGCAGTTCTTC
cdr3_aa: CASSDPQFNEQFF

j_call: TRBJ2-7
clone_size: NA
d_call: NA
v_call: TRBV6-5
cdr3_nt: TGTGCCAGCAGTTACTCGGGCATTTACTCCTACGAGCAGTACTTC
cdr3_aa: CASSYSGIYSYEQYF

j_call: TRBJ2-3
clone_size: NA
d_call: NA
v_call: TRBV28
cdr3_nt: TGTGCCAGCGGATCGGGGATCCGGGACCGCACAGATACGCAGTATTTT
cdr3_aa: CASGSGIRDRTDTQYF

j_call: TRBJ2-2
clone_size: NA
d_call: NA
v_call: TRBV6-6
cdr3_nt: TGTGCCATCCAGCGGGCCTCGAACACCGGGGAGCTGTTTTTT
cdr3_aa: CAIQRASNTGELFF

j_call: TRBJ1-6
clone_size: NA
d_call: NA
v_call: TRBV30
cdr3_nt: TGTGCCTGGAGAGGGAACGGAAATTCACCCCTCCACTTT
cdr3_aa: CAWRGNGNSPLHF

j_call: TRBJ2-3
clone_size: NA
d_call: NA
v_call: TRBV10-2
cdr3_nt: TGCGCCAGCAGTGAGCTCACAGATACGCAGTATTTT
cdr3_aa: CASSELTDTQYF

j_call: TRBJ2-7
clone_size: NA
d_call: NA
v_call: TRBV14
cdr3_nt: TGTGCCAGCAGCCTAGTGGGAGGTCTGTACGAGCAGTACTTC
cdr3_aa: CASSLVGGLYEQYF

j_call: TRBJ2-1
clone_size: NA
d_call: TRBD2
v_call: TRBV5-1
cdr3_nt: TGCGCCAGCAGCAAGACTAGCGGGAGTGCCAATGAGCAGTTCTTC
cdr3_aa: CASSKTSGSANEQFF

j_call: TRBJ1-4
clone_size: medium-sized
d_call: NA
v_call: TRBV6-5
cdr3_nt: TGTGCCAGCAGTCGGGACGCCGGGGGTGAAAAACTGTTTTTT
cdr3_aa: CASSRDAGGEKLFF

j_call: TRBJ2-3
clone_size: NA
d_call: TRBD2
v_call: TRBV11-2
cdr3_nt: TGTGCCAGCAGCTCACCACTAGCGGGAGGGGCAGATACGCAGTATTTT
cdr3_aa: CASSSPLAGGADTQYF

j_call: TRBJ2-7
clone_size: NA
d_call: NA
v_call: TRBV11-2
cdr3_nt: TGTGCCAGCAGCTTAGAGGTGGGCCGCTCCTACGAGCAGTACTTC
cdr3_aa: CASSLEVGRSYEQYF

j_call: TRBJ2-2
clone_size: NA
d_call: TRBD1
v_call: TRBV11-2
cdr3_nt: TGTGCCAGCAGCCCCCAGACAGGGCCCGGGGAGCTGTTTTTT
cdr3_aa: CASSPQTGPGELFF

j_call: TRBJ1-4
clone_size: NA
d_call: TRBD1
v_call: TRBV18
cdr3_nt: TGTGCCAGCTCACCGCGACAGGGGCCGGCTAATGAAAAACTGTTTTTT
cdr3_aa: CASSPRQGPANEKLFF

j_call: TRBJ1-1
clone_size: NA
d_call: NA
v_call: TRBV28
cdr3_nt: TGTGCCAGCAGTTACGACAGGAAGAACACTGAAGCTTTCTTT
cdr3_aa: CASSYDRKNTEAFF

j_call: TRBJ2-2
clone_size: NA
d_call: NA
v_call: TRBV6-1
cdr3_nt: TGTGCCAGCAGTGGCGGAACCGGGGAGCTGTTTTTT
cdr3_aa: CASSGGTGELFF

j_call: TRBJ2-1
clone_size: NA
d_call: TRBD2
v_call: TRBV7-2
cdr3_nt: TGTGCCAGCAGCCCATTAGCGGGAGGTCGCAATGAGCAGTTCTTC
cdr3_aa: CASSPLAGGRNEQFF

j_call: TRBJ1-1
clone_size: NA
d_call: NA
v_call: TRBV7-2
cdr3_nt: TGTGCCAGCAGCTTAGGATCAGCCGGAAACACTGAAGCTTTCTTT
cdr3_aa: CASSLGSAGNTEAFF